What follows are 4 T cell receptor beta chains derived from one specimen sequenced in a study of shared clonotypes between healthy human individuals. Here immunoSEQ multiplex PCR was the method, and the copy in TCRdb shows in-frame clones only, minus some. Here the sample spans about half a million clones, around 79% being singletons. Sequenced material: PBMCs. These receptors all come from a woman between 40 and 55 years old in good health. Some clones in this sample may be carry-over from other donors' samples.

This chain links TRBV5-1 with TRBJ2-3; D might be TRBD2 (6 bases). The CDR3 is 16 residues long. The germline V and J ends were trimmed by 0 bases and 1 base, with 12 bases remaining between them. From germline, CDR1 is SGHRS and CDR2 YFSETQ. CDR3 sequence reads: CASSLAGRGRTDTQYF. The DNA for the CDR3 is TGCGCCAGCAGCTTGGCCGGGCGGGGCCGCACAGATACGCAGTATTTT.

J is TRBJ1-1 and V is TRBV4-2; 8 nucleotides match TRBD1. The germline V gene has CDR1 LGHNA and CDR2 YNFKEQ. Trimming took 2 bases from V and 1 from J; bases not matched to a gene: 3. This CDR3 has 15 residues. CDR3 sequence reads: CASSQRDRTNTEAFF. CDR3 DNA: TGTGCCAGCAGCCAACGGGACAGGACGAACACTGAAGCTTTCTTT.

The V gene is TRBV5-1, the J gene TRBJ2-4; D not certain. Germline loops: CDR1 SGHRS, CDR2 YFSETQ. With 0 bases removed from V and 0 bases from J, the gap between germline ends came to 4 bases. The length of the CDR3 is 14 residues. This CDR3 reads CASSLGVAKNIQYF. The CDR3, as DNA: TGCGCCAGCAGCTTGGGGGTAGCCAAAAACATTCAGTACTTC.

Written as DNA, the CDR3 is TGTGCCAGCAGCTTAGGAGGGGGAGTCGCTGAGCAGTTCTTC. This encodes CASSLGGGVAEQFF. J is TRBJ2-1 and V is TRBV7-6; possible D gene TRBD1, 6 bases. This CDR3 contains 14 residues. In germline, CDR1 is SGHVS, CDR2 FNYEAQ. The V and J ends lost 1 base and 9 bases respectively, with 13 bases between them. Looking up the rest from reference TRBV7-6 and TRBJ2-1 gives the full variable domain: GAGVSQSPRYKVTKRGQDVALRCDPISGHVSLYWYRQALGQGPEFLTYFNYEAQQDKSGLPNDRFSAERPEGSISTLTIQRTEQRDSAMYRCASSLGGGVAEQFFGPGTRLTVL.